This passage covers 11 T cell receptor beta chains from one sample sequenced in a study of T cell responses to AZD1222 COVID-19 vaccine. The method was immunoSEQ multiplex PCR; TCRdb's version includes in-frame clones alone and lacks a portion of them. The sample includes 150,000 to 200,000 clones, about 90% of them seen just once. The source material was peripheral blood, sampled 28 days after the second AZD1222 dose. The receptors stem from an adult who received the AZD1222 COVID-19 vaccine.

The gene calls are TRBV30 and TRBJ1-6, with D maybe TRBD1 (5 bases). Germline assignment: CDR1 GTSNPN and CDR2 SVGIG (reference sequence). V was trimmed by 0 bases and J by 10 bases, leaving 19 bases between them. The CDR3 has 16 amino acids. The CDR3 protein is CAWSVKLGVVVSPLHF. The CDR3 DNA follows: TGTGCCTGGAGTGTAAAATTGGGGGTAGTCGTCTCACCCCTCCACTTT. Full variable domain (remainder filled in from reference TRBV30 and TRBJ1-6): SQTIHQWPATLVQPVGSPLSLECTVEGTSNPNLYWYRQAAGRGLQLLFYSVGIGQISSEVPQNLSASRPQDRQFILSSKKLLLSDSGFYLCAWSVKLGVVVSPLHFGNGTRLTVT.

The genes are TRBV12-3 or TRBV12-4 and TRBJ1-2; possible D gene TRBD1, 5 bases. The V gene lost 9 bases and the J gene lost 8 bases, with 16 bases spanning the gap. The CDR3 has 12 amino acids. As DNA, the CDR3 is TGTGCCAGTACACGGGGACTTCGAGGCTACACCTTC. The encoded protein is CASTRGLRGYTF.

V usage is TRBV24-1 and J usage is TRBJ2-7; tentatively, D is TRBD1 (5 bases). Trimming took off 8 bases at V and 0 bases at J, with 13 bases between the two ends. From germline, CDR1 is KGHDR and CDR2 SFDVKD. The CDR3 runs 14 residues. In nucleotides, the CDR3 is TGTGCCACCATCGAAGACAGCCGCTCCTACGAGCAGTACTTC. Its translation: CATIEDSRSYEQYF.

J is TRBJ2-7 and V is TRBV28, with TRBD1 matching over 9 bases. CDR3 length: 14 amino acids. CDR1 is MDHEN and CDR2 is SYDVKM in the germline V gene. V lost 5 bases and J lost 4; bases outside the gene matches: 6. The CDR3 here is CASSQGQGGYEQYF. CDR3 coding DNA: TGTGCCAGCAGTCAGGGACAGGGAGGGTACGAGCAGTACTTC.

The chain joins TRBV6-5 to TRBJ2-5; D is unresolved. Per germline, CDR1 MNHEY and CDR2 SVGAGI. CDR3 length: 13 residues. V shed 4 bases and J shed 7 bases, with 13 bases lying between them. The CDR3 sequence is CASSFLAEGTQYF. The CDR3 DNA follows: TGTGCCAGCAGTTTCCTGGCCGAAGGGACCCAGTACTTC.

This chain joins TRBV4-2 and TRBJ1-6; D gene unclear. Germline V lookup: CDR1 LGHNA, CDR2 YNFKEQ. This CDR3 has 15 amino acids. The germline V and J ends were trimmed by 4 bases and 6 bases, with 13 bases remaining between them. The CDR3 nucleotides read TGTGCCAGCAGCCCGGACGGTGGTATTAATTCACCCCTCCACTTT. Encoded protein: CASSPDGGINSPLHF.

The V gene is TRBV5-4, the J gene TRBJ2-3; D call uncertain. The V and J ends lost 6 bases and 2 bases respectively, with 13 bases between them. The CDR3 loop spans 14 amino acids. Germline V gene sequence: CDR1 SGHNT, CDR2 YYREEE (reference sequence). CDR3 loop: CASKSVGHTDTQYF. CDR3 in DNA: TGTGCCAGCAAATCCGTCGGTCACACAGATACGCAGTATTTT.

This clone was observed a single time. The chain employs TRBV5-1 and TRBJ2-1; TRBD2 matches at 7 bases. Germline assignment: CDR1 SGHRS and CDR2 YFSETQ. The ends lost 4 bases at V and 5 bases at J; junction bases unmatched: 24. There are 20 residues in the CDR3. The CDR3 bases are TGCGCCAGCAGCCTCTCACCCGCTAGGCGGGAGTATGTTCGAAACAATGAGCAGTTCTTC. Amino acids: CASSLSPARREYVRNNEQFF.

V and J are TRBV28 and TRBJ1-2; no clear D gene. V lost 6 bases and J 4 bases, leaving 18 bases between the germline ends. This CDR3 is 15 amino acids long. CDR1 and CDR2 (germline): MDHEN, SYDVKM. CDR3 sequence reads: CASSPPRWVLYGYTF. CDR3 DNA: TGTGCCAGCAGCCCTCCTCGGTGGGTCCTCTATGGCTACACCTTC.

This chain joins TRBV19 and TRBJ1-2; D remains ambiguous. CDR1 and CDR2 from the germline V gene are LNHDA and SQIVND (reference sequence). The V gene lost 3 bases and the J gene lost 3 bases, with 14 bases spanning the gap. This CDR3 has 15 amino acids. This CDR3 reads CASSITPMTDYGYTF. CDR3 coding DNA: TGTGCCAGTAGTATTACACCCATGACTGACTATGGCTACACCTTC.

V gene TRBV14 combines with J gene TRBJ2-3; no firm D call. The CDR3 contains 17 residues. CDR1 and CDR2 from the germline V gene are SGHDN and FVKESK. Trimming removed 5 bases at V and 1 base at J, with 19 bases between. CDR3 loop: CASSAPTPFIGTDTQYF. CDR3 DNA: TGTGCCAGCAGCGCCCCGACCCCATTTATCGGCACAGATACGCAGTATTTT. The full variable domain, completed using reference TRBV14 and TRBJ2-3, is EAGVTQFPSHSVIEKGQTVTLRCDPISGHDNLYWYRRVMGKEIKFLLHFVKESKQDESGMPNNRFLAERTGGTYSTLKVQPAELEDSGVYFCASSAPTPFIGTDTQYFGPGTRLTVL.